Listed here is a single TCR beta chain. Its antigen remains unknown. This sample is drawn from a study of cytomegalovirus exposure and HLA in healthy donors. Study summary: From HLA-typed donors, an early data release held some 80 million unique TCRs. There were 350 to 400 genotyped donors. Of these, about 81% fell in the genetic ancestry cluster associated with self-reported Caucasian donors. General study findings and limits: Later, an analysis showed that TCR beta chains associated with HLA were more clonally expanded than others that were equally common.

Vbeta (60) and Jbeta (13) primers were used in the PCR. The protocol was immunoSEQ multiplex PCR, while the TCRdb copy is restricted to in-frame clones and leaves out a portion. The repertoire has 150,000 to 200,000 clones, around 73% of them found once; the top ten carry roughly 5.4%. Trimming shortened V by 3 bases and J by 8 bases, and 10 bases separated the two germline ends. Germline V gene data show CDR1 as MDHEN and CDR2 as SYDVKM. There are 12 residues in the CDR3. The chain employs TRBV28 and TRBJ1-2; D is undetermined. The sequence was obtained from a woman aged 18 to 35 in good health and CMV-seropositive. What was sequenced was PBMCs. The CDR3 loop reads CASSFQDGGYTF. The CDR3 DNA sequence: TGTGCCAGCAGTTTCCAGGATGGGGGCTACACCTTC.